This TCR beta chain was found in a study of blood T cell repertoires in COVID-19. Study context: In each case, the material was cDNA or gDNA derived from T cells, B-cell-depleted T cells, or PBMCs.

Enrolled during active infection, Seattle patients were then followed longitudinally. V lost 3 bases, J lost 8 bases, and 17 bases lay in between. The CDR3 contains 15 residues. Germline CDR1 reads SGDLS; CDR2 reads YYNGEE. Under the authors' procedure: Reference gene primer amplification in the assay estimated nucleated cell counts. The repertoire was sequenced with immunoSEQ multiplex PCR; TCRdb's copy has only in-frame clones and lacks some. That table gives V, J and clone size, and the DNA gave D and trimming. The sample holds 250,000 to 300,000 clones; more than 85% are singletons and the top ten take approximately 2%.

The sequence came from a woman aged 30 to 39 with COVID-19, enrolled during active disease. The sample consisted of peripheral blood. The chain carries TRBV9 and TRBJ1-4; D is possibly TRBD1 (5 bases). CDR3 loop: CASSETGKPVEKLFF. The CDR3 nucleotides read TGTGCCAGCAGCGAAACAGGAAAACCGGTGGAAAAACTGTTTTTT.